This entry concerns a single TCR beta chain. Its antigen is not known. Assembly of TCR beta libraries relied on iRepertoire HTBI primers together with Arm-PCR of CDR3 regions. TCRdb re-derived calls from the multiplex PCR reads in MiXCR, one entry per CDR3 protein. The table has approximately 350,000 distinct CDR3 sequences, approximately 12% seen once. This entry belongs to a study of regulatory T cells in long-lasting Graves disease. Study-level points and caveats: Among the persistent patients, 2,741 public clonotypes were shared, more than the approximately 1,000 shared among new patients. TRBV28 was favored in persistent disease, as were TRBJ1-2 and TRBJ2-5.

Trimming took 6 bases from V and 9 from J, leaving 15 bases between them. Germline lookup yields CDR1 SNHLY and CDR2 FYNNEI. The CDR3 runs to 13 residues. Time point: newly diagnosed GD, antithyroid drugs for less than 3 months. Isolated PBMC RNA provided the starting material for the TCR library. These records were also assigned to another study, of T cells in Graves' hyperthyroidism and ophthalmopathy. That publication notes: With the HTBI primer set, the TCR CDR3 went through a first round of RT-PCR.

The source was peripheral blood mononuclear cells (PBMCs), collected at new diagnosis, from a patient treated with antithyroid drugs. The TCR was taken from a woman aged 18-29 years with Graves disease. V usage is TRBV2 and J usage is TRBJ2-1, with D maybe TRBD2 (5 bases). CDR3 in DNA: TGTGCCAGCAGGAACGGCGACTACCTTGAGCAGTTCTTC. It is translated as CASRNGDYLEQFF.